The 23 T cell receptor beta chains given below trace back to one sample, sequenced in a study of blood T cells in healthy people across ages. The use of a sample-barcoded 5' primer and a J-beta primer mix characterized a second PCR of roughly 7 to 12 cycles. TCRdb reprocessed the 5' RACE reads via MiXCR and lists one record per CDR3 protein. The sample has around 1.5 million distinct CDR3 sequences; around 42% are singletons. Input material: blood. The receptors come from a woman between 18 and 29 years old in good health.

This clonotype was observed a few times. V is TRBV20-1 and J is TRBJ2-3, with 8 bases aligning to TRBD2. V lost 8 bases to trimming and J lost 2 bases; unmatched junction nucleotides: 15. The CDR3 consists of 16 residues. Germline lookup yields CDR1 DFQATT and CDR2 SNEGSKA (reference sequence). CDR3 in DNA: TGCAGTCCTATGCCGGCTAGCGGGTACCACACAGATACGCAGTATTTT. Residues: CSPMPASGYHTDTQYF.

The rearrangement links TRBV5-1 to TRBJ2-1, with D hard to call. TRBJ2-7 explains the end of the DNA better; the J call may be wrong. The CDR3 is made up of 14 amino acids. Germline V gene sequence: CDR1 SGHRS, CDR2 YFSETQ. CDR3 nucleotides: TGCGCCAGCAGCTTGCCCTCGGCCTACAATGAGCAGTACTTC. Translation: CASSLPSAYNEQYF.

Details on this clonotype: At one boundary the junction diverges from the germline segment, which might be a read error. The J gene is TRBJ2-1, the V gene TRBV20-1; 10 nucleotides align to TRBD2. The CDR3 loop spans 17 amino acids. Germline values: CDR1 DFQATT, CDR2 SNEGSKA (reference sequence). The CDR3 bases are TGCAGTACTAGAGATATTAGACTAAGCGGGGGGGCGGGTGAGCAGTTCTTC. Its translation: CSTRDIRLSGGAGEQFF.

This sequence joins TRBV11-2 and TRBJ2-1, with D perhaps matching TRBD2 (7 bases). Germline V gene data show CDR1 as SGHAT and CDR2 as FQNNGV. The CDR3 runs 16 residues. Trimming shortened V by 5 bases and J by 3 bases, and 17 bases separated the two germline ends. The CDR3 here is CASSPGRGGIYNEQFF. DNA of the CDR3: TGTGCCAGCAGCCCAGGGAGGGGGGGGATCTACAATGAGCAGTTCTTC.

This chain links TRBV7-9 with TRBJ1-4; 7 bases agree with TRBD1. Trimming took 5 bases from V and 2 from J; bases not matched to a gene: 5. This CDR3 spans 15 amino acids. Germline loops: CDR1 SEHNR, CDR2 FQNEAQ (reference sequence). Here the CDR3 DNA reads TGTGCCAGCAGCCTTCTACAGGGGACTAATGAAAAACTGTTTTTT. It specifies CASSLLQGTNEKLFF.

This clonotype was seen more than once but under ten times. The chain links TRBV27 to TRBJ2-1, with TRBD2 identical over 14 bases. Germline V gene data show CDR1 as MNHEY and CDR2 as SMNVEV (reference sequence). Germline trimming cut 6 bases from V and 4 bases from J; bases unmatched to any gene: 8. The CDR3 contains 17 residues. In DNA form, the CDR3 reads TGTGCCAGCAGCTCGCCGGGACTAGCGGGAGTGTACAATGAGCAGTTCTTC. Encoded protein: CASSSPGLAGVYNEQFF.

V gene TRBV20-1 combines with J gene TRBJ2-7; 7 nucleotides align to TRBD1. V lost 4 bases, J lost 4 bases, and 10 bases stayed unmatched. CDR1 is DFQATT and CDR2 is SNEGSKA in the germline V gene (reference sequence). The CDR3 length is 14 residues. The CDR3 region is CSATGQRVSYEQYF. CDR3 in DNA: TGCAGTGCTACGGGACAGCGTGTTTCTTACGAGCAGTACTTC.

In this sample, this clonotype turned up a few times. The chain links TRBV10-3 to TRBJ2-7; 9 nucleotides line up with TRBD2. V dropped 0 bases and J dropped 5; count of bases not matched to a gene: 8. The germline gives CDR1 ENHRY, CDR2 SYGVKD. The CDR3 length is 16 residues. CDR3 sequence (DNA): TGTGCCATCAGTGAGTCAGTGGCGGGAGGGCCCCACGAGCAGTACTTC. Protein product: CAISESVAGGPHEQYF.

This clonotype turned up a few times. The DNA of the CDR3 is TGTGCCAGCAGCAGAATTGACAGGGCCGCTAACTATGGCTACACCTTC. Translated: CASSRIDRAANYGYTF. The chain joins TRBV11-2 to TRBJ1-2; 7 bases are a match to TRBD1. Germline loops: CDR1 SGHAT, CDR2 FQNNGV. The J segment lost 0 bases and the V segment lost 5 bases, leaving 9 bases of the junction unmatched. This CDR3 comprises 16 residues.

As for this clonotype: A read error may be the cause here, since a much bigger clone is one base away. V and J are TRBV28 and TRBJ2-5, with a weak D call TRBD1 (5 bases). Germline values: CDR1 MDHEN, CDR2 SYDVKM. V was pared by 3 bases and J by 11 bases, with 13 bases between. The length of the CDR3 is 12 residues. CDR3 amino acids: CASSFDRYDQYF. As DNA, the CDR3 is TGTGCCAGCAGTTTCGACAGATACGATCAGTACTTC.

The chain employs TRBV2 and TRBJ2-1, with D hard to call. Deletions cut 3 bases from V and 0 bases from J, with 9 bases between. Per the germline V gene, CDR1 is SNHLY and CDR2 is FYNNEI. This CDR3 is 15 amino acids long. CDR3 coding DNA: TGTGCCAGCAGTGAGGACGTCCTCTCCTACAATGAGCAGTTCTTC. This codes for CASSEDVLSYNEQFF. Full variable domain (missing parts from reference TRBV2 and TRBJ2-1): EPEVTQTPSHQVTQMGQEVILRCVPISNHLYFYWYRQILGQKVEFLVSFYNNEISEKSEIFDDQFSVERPDGSNFTLKIRSTKLEDSAMYFCASSEDVLSYNEQFFGPGTRLTVL.

V usage is TRBV6-5 and J usage is TRBJ2-3; 8 nucleotides match TRBD2. Germline V gives CDR1 MNHEY, CDR2 SVGAGI. V was clipped by 0 bases and J by 4 bases; unmatched bases: 18. This CDR3 is built from 20 residues. In DNA, the CDR3 is TGTGCCAGCAGTTACTCGAACCAAGACTACATGGCGGGAGGATCAGATACGCAGTATTTT. This gives the protein CASSYSNQDYMAGGSDTQYF.

Note on this clonotype: Germline and junction disagree at one end, which may indicate a read error. V and J are TRBV6-1 and TRBJ2-7, with D possibly matching TRBD2 (5 bases). The germline gives CDR1 MNHNS, CDR2 SASEGT. The CDR3 contains 16 residues. CDR3 in amino acids: CARSEPFRETPYEQYF. As DNA, the CDR3 is TGTGCCAGAAGTGAACCCTTTAGGGAGACTCCCTACGAGCAGTACTTC.

This clonotype appeared a few times. The rearrangement links TRBV20-1 to TRBJ2-1; 11 bases agree with TRBD2. The CDR3 is 18 amino acids. With V trimmed by 0 bases and J by 2 bases, 9 bases remained unmatched. CDR1 and CDR2 (germline): DFQATT, SNEGSKA (reference sequence). CDR3 protein: CSARENELSGRAYNEQFF. The CDR3 DNA reads TGCAGTGCTAGAGAGAACGAACTTAGCGGGAGGGCCTACAATGAGCAGTTCTTC.

This clonotype was picked up a small number of times. The chain links TRBV29-1 to TRBJ2-3, with 9 bases lining up with TRBD1. Looked up from germline, CDR1 is SQVTM and CDR2 is ANQGSEA. Trimming cost V 6 bases and J 2 bases; bases outside gene matches: 6. This CDR3 is 14 amino acids long. CDR3 nucleotides: TGCAGCGTACCGACAGGGGGTGCCACAGATACGCAGTATTTT. Residues: CSVPTGGATDTQYF.

A single count supports this clonotype. The chain couples TRBV7-2 to TRBJ2-7; D possibly corresponds to TRBD1 (5 bases). The length of the CDR3 is 14 residues. V lost 5 bases and J 3 bases, leaving 14 bases between the germline ends. In germline, CDR1 is SGHTA, CDR2 FQGNSA. CDR3 sequence: CASSLQDRSYEQYF. The CDR3 coding sequence is TGTGCCAGCAGCCTCCAAGACAGAAGCTACGAGCAGTACTTC.

This clonotype showed up just a few times. The V call is TRBV4-2, the J call TRBJ1-2; TRBD1 might be the D (6 bases). The CDR3 covers 15 residues. From germline, CDR1 is LGHNA and CDR2 YNFKEQ. The V end was cut by 4 bases, the J end by 1 base, with 13 bases between. As DNA, the CDR3 is TGTGCCAGCAGCCCTTGGACAGATCATAACTATGGCTACACCTTC. Protein product: CASSPWTDHNYGYTF.

The CDR3 sequence: CSAKERKGTAFNTEAFF. CDR3 coding DNA: TGCAGCGCCAAAGAGCGAAAAGGGACAGCCTTCAACACTGAAGCTTTCTTT. This chain connects TRBV29-1 to TRBJ1-1, with TRBD1 matching over 7 bases. J lost 2 bases, V lost 7 bases, and 19 bases had no gene match. CDR1 and CDR2 from the germline V gene are SQVTM and ANQGSEA. This CDR3 has 17 amino acids.

The J gene is TRBJ1-1, the V gene TRBV6-5, with D possibly being TRBD1 (5 bases). Per germline, CDR1 MNHEY and CDR2 SVGAGI. V was trimmed by 6 bases and J by 1 base, leaving 9 bases between them. The CDR3 sequence is 13 residues long. DNA of the CDR3: TGTGCCAGCAGGCAAGGGGAGAACACTGAAGCTTTCTTT. This gives the protein CASRQGENTEAFF.

This clonotype has a count of ten or more. The chain links TRBV6-4 to TRBJ2-1; 9 positions agree with TRBD2. The end of the DNA fits TRBJ2-7 better, so the J call may be wrong. Germline CDR1 reads MRHNA; CDR2 reads SNTAGT. The CDR3 has 18 amino acids. The CDR3 nucleotides are TGTGCCAGCAGTTTACGACTTGGGGCTAGCGGGGACTACAATGAGCAGTACTTC. Amino acids: CASSLRLGASGDYNEQYF.

V is TRBV20-1 and J is TRBJ2-3; perhaps D is TRBD1 or TRBD2 (5 bases each). The CDR3 contains 13 residues. V was clipped by 5 bases and J by 0 bases, with 9 bases between them. The germline gives CDR1 DFQATT, CDR2 SNEGSKA (reference sequence). CDR3 amino acids: CSAGDRSTDTQYF. For the CDR3, the DNA is TGCAGTGCTGGGGACCGAAGCACAGATACGCAGTATTTT.

The table lists this clonotype with a few counts. The chain employs TRBV28 and TRBJ2-7; TRBD2 agrees at 7 bases. Germline assignment: CDR1 MDHEN and CDR2 SYDVKM. This CDR3 comprises 16 residues. V trimming: 6 bases; J trimming: 2 bases; junction bases outside the gene matches: 13. The CDR3 DNA reads as TGTGCCAGCAGACTTTACGCGGGAGAACGGACCTACGAGCAGTACTTC. This encodes CASRLYAGERTYEQYF. Supplemented by reference TRBV28 and TRBJ2-7, the full variable domain reads DVKVTQSSRYLVKRTGEKVFLECVQDMDHENMFWYRQDPGLGLRLIYFSYDVKMKEKGDIPEGYSVSREKKERFSLILESASTNQTSMYLCASRLYAGERTYEQYFGPGTRLTVT.

In DNA form, the CDR3 reads TGCGCCAGCAGCCGTGGAACAGGGGAGAATCAGCCCCAGCATTTT. Its protein is CASSRGTGENQPQHF. V usage is TRBV4-1 and J usage is TRBJ1-5, with TRBD1 matching over 7 bases. The CDR3 is 15 residues long. The V gene end was trimmed by 4 bases and the J gene end by 4 bases; junction bases not matched to a gene: 7. CDR1 MGHRA and CDR2 YSYEKL come from the germline V gene.